Below, one T cell receptor beta chain is given with its context. These data come from a study of blood T cell repertoires in COVID-19. Per the germline V gene, CDR1 is MDHEN and CDR2 is SYDVKM. This CDR3 comprises 17 residues. Trimming removed 4 bases from V and 2 bases from J, with 20 bases in between. The age range of participants was about 18 to 100 years, with residence in about two dozen US areas. Original processing methods: From reference gene primer amplification, estimates of nucleated cell counts were derived. The protocol was immunoSEQ multiplex PCR, while the TCRdb copy is restricted to in-frame clones and leaves out a portion. V and J calls and clone size come straight from that table; D and trimming were deduced from the DNA. The profile covers 110,000 to 150,000 clones, with 84% appearing a single time and 1.6% taken by the ten largest.

The sequence derives from a woman in her late teens or twenties who had been exposed to COVID-19. The J gene is TRBJ2-5, the V gene TRBV28; no clear D gene. Material: PBMCs or T cells enriched from blood (not recorded which). CDR3 DNA sequence: TGTGCCAGCAGTTCTTATGTTACAGCTCCTATACAAGAGACCCAGTACTTC. Translated, it gives CASSSYVTAPIQETQYF.